A single sample gave rise to the 6 T cell receptor beta chains below, sequenced in a study of blood T cell repertoires in COVID-19. Clones were read by immunoSEQ multiplex PCR, and TCRdb kept only the in-frame ones, dropping some. The repertoire holds approximately 440,000 clones, with around 87% as singletons. What was sequenced was PBMCs or T cells enriched from blood (not recorded which). The source is a woman younger than 35 who had recovered from COVID-19.

The chain employs TRBV6-5 and TRBJ2-4; TRBD1 matches 10 bases. The CDR3 totals 13 residues. The germline gives CDR1 MNHEY, CDR2 SVGAGI. The V gene end was trimmed by 7 bases and the J gene end by 7 bases; junction bases not matched to a gene: 4. CDR3 sequence reads: CASTGGQGNIQYF. CDR3 bases: TGTGCCAGCACGGGGGGACAGGGGAACATTCAGTACTTC.

CDR3 DNA: TGTGCCAGCAGCGTAGCGGCGGGGGAAAACACCATATATTTT. It codes for CASSVAAGENTIYF. This chain joins TRBV9 and TRBJ1-3; D is possibly TRBD1 (5 bases). Germline CDR1 reads SGDLS; CDR2 reads YYNGEE. Deletions cut 0 bases from V and 6 bases from J, with 10 bases between. CDR3 length: 14 residues.

This clone has just one count. The CDR3 spells CASSDGQGKKQYF. CDR3 nucleotide sequence: TGCGCCAGCAGTGATGGACAGGGGAAAAAGCAGTACTTC. The V and J genes are TRBV10-1 and TRBJ2-7, with 9 bases aligning to TRBD1. The CDR3 spans 13 residues. The germline gives CDR1 WNHNN, CDR2 SYGVQD (reference sequence). With 3 bases clipped from V and 8 bases from J, the junction kept 5 bases outside the gene matches.

This clone was picked up a small number of times. This chain links TRBV4-1 with TRBJ1-1, with D unresolved. CDR3 length: 13 residues. CDR1 and CDR2 (germline): MGHRA, YSYEKL. V was shortened by 4 bases and J by 12 bases, with 18 bases between the two germline ends. The CDR3 DNA reads as TGCGCCAGCAGCCCCCCCACTCCGACATCAACTTTCTTT. As protein: CASSPPTPTSTFF.

The chain is built from TRBV3-1 (or the pseudogene TRBV3-2) and TRBJ2-2, with D unclear. Trimming took 1 base from V and 3 from J, leaving 12 bases between them. There are 16 residues in the CDR3. Per the germline V gene, CDR1 is LGHDT and CDR2 is YNNKEL (reference sequence). This CDR3 reads CASSQGWASDTGELFF. The CDR3 DNA reads TGTGCCAGCAGCCAAGGGTGGGCATCGGACACCGGGGAGCTGTTTTTT.

DNA for the CDR3: TGTGCCAGCAGCTTTTATTTAGCGGGGGGATACGAGCAGTACTTC. This sequence encodes CASSFYLAGGYEQYF. The chain uses TRBV7-2 and TRBJ2-7; 10 nucleotides match TRBD2. The V and J ends lost 3 bases and 4 bases, in that order; junction bases with no gene match: 6. Germline CDR1 and CDR2: SGHTA and FQGNSA. This CDR3 is 15 amino acids long.